What follows are 17 T cell receptor beta chains derived from one specimen sequenced in a study of blood T cell repertoires in COVID-19. Measured with immunoSEQ multiplex PCR; TCRdb has only the in-frame clones, and not every one. The sample records 350,000 to 450,000 clones, roughly 91% being singletons. The source material was PBMCs or T cells enriched from blood (not recorded which). The receptors here all came from a woman under 40 who had recovered from COVID-19.

This clone showed up just a few times. This chain uses TRBV5-1 with TRBJ2-7; 9 bases are shared with TRBD1. There are 15 residues in the CDR3. Germline CDR1 reads SGHRS; CDR2 reads YFSETQ. After removal of 4 bases from V and 5 bases from J, the junction contained 10 bases not matched to a gene. The CDR3, as DNA: TGCGCCAGCAGCATCCACCGGGACAGGGTGGACGAGCAGTACTTC. It translates to CASSIHRDRVDEQYF.

The chain carries TRBV5-8 and TRBJ1-3; D is undetermined. CDR3 length: 16 amino acids. Germline V gene lookup returns CDR1 SGHTS and CDR2 YDEGEE. Trimming took 3 bases from V and 2 from J, leaving 15 bases between them. The CDR3 loop reads CASSSAGLGAGNTIYF. In nucleotides, the CDR3 is TGTGCCAGCAGCTCCGCAGGATTGGGTGCTGGAAACACCATATATTTT.

This chain joins TRBV29-1 and TRBJ2-1; 12 nucleotides align to TRBD2. This CDR3 comprises 17 residues. J lost 0 bases, V lost 7 bases, and 10 bases had no gene match. Germline V gene sequence: CDR1 SQVTM, CDR2 ANQGSEA. The CDR3 region has the DNA TGCAGCGCCGTACTAGCGGGAGGAACAAGCTCCTACAATGAGCAGTTCTTC. Translation gives CSAVLAGGTSSYNEQFF.

CDR3 region: CASSYGKRAEVHEQYF. In DNA form, the CDR3 reads TGTGCCAGCAGTTACGGAAAGAGGGCCGAAGTCCACGAGCAGTACTTC. The chain is built from TRBV6-5 and TRBJ2-7; TRBD2 is a possible D gene (5 bases). Deletions cut 2 bases from V and 5 bases from J, with 19 bases between. The length of the CDR3 is 16 residues. Per germline, CDR1 MNHEY and CDR2 SVGAGI.

The chain combines TRBV5-6 with TRBJ1-3; 8 nucleotides agree with TRBD1. V dropped 0 bases and J dropped 5; count of bases not matched to a gene: 7. CDR1 SGHDT and CDR2 YYEEEE come from the germline V gene. This CDR3 contains 16 residues. In nucleotides, the CDR3 is TGTGCCAGCAGCTTGGGGGGTTCAGGGGGCCGAAACACCATATATTTT. Translated, it gives CASSLGGSGGRNTIYF.

There are a few counts of this clone. The chain recombines TRBV18 with TRBJ2-7, with 11 nucleotides matching TRBD2. CDR1 and CDR2 from the germline V gene are KGHSH and LQKENI. The CDR3 contains 15 residues. Trimming at V came to 5 bases and at J to 4 bases, leaving 7 bases not matched to a gene. As DNA, the CDR3 is TGTGCCAGCTCATCACTCGGGACTAGCGGATACGAGCAGTACTTC. This translates into CASSSLGTSGYEQYF.

V usage is TRBV3-1 (or the pseudogene TRBV3-2) and J usage is TRBJ1-2, with 8 bases fitting TRBD1. This CDR3 comprises 15 residues. The V gene end was trimmed by 4 bases and the J gene end by 5 bases; junction bases not matched to a gene: 9. Germline loops: CDR1 LGHDT, CDR2 YNNKEL (reference sequence). The CDR3 nucleotides are TGTGCCAGCAGCCCTTCCCGACAGGGGATTTATGGCTACACCTTC. Protein sequence: CASSPSRQGIYGYTF.

The CDR3 region has the DNA TGTGCCAGCAGTGTTAGCGGGGGGGCTCCCGAGCAGTACTTC. It encodes CASSVSGGAPEQYF. The J gene is TRBJ2-7, the V gene TRBV2, with 11 bases identical to TRBD2. J lost 6 bases, V lost 4 bases, and 5 bases had no gene match. This CDR3 is built from 14 residues. Per the germline V gene, CDR1 is SNHLY and CDR2 is FYNNEI. The full variable domain, rest sourced from reference TRBV2 and TRBJ2-7, is EPEVTQTPSHQVTQMGQEVILRCVPISNHLYFYWYRQILGQKVEFLVSFYNNEISEKSEIFDDQFSVERPDGSNFTLKIRSTKLEDSAMYFCASSVSGGAPEQYFGPGTRLTVT.

The chain is built from TRBV19 and TRBJ2-2; D is possibly TRBD1 (5 bases). Per germline, CDR1 LNHDA and CDR2 SQIVND (reference sequence). The V end lost 3 bases, the J end lost 5 bases, and 7 bases lay between the germline ends. The CDR3 has 13 residues. DNA of the CDR3: TGTGCCAGTAGTATCCGACAGACCGGGGAGCTGTTTTTT. Translated: CASSIRQTGELFF.

The chain uses TRBV6-5 and TRBJ1-3, with D possibly TRBD1 on 5 matching bases. Germline V gene sequence: CDR1 MNHEY, CDR2 SVGAGI. The V gene lost 8 bases and the J gene lost 0 bases, with 14 bases spanning the gap. The CDR3 spans 15 residues. The CDR3 sequence is CASFWGGVSGNTIYF. In DNA form, the CDR3 reads TGTGCCAGCTTCTGGGGGGGGGTCTCTGGAAACACCATATATTTT.

The chain's CDR3 is CASSSSPWPGLNSYEQYF. For the CDR3, the DNA is TGCGCCAGCAGCTCCTCCCCCTGGCCAGGGTTGAATTCCTACGAGCAGTACTTC. This chain joins TRBV5-1 and TRBJ2-7; D may be TRBD1 (5 bases). V was pared by 3 bases and J by 1 base, with 23 bases between. The length of the CDR3 is 18 residues. Looked up from germline, CDR1 is SGHRS and CDR2 is YFSETQ.

CDR3 in DNA: TGTGCCAGCAGTTTATCTTGGGACTCGCCTTCCTACGAGCAGTACTTC. Its translation is CASSLSWDSPSYEQYF. The chain uses TRBV28 and TRBJ2-7; a weak D match, TRBD2 (6 bases). V was trimmed by 1 base and J by 1 base, leaving 14 bases between them. Germline loops: CDR1 MDHEN, CDR2 SYDVKM. The CDR3 contains 16 residues.

The V gene is TRBV12-5, the J gene TRBJ2-1; TRBD2 matches at 14 bases. Germline V lookup: CDR1 LGHNT, CDR2 FRNRAP. This CDR3 comprises 15 residues. Trimming at V came to 6 bases and at J to 7 bases, leaving 5 bases not matched to a gene. Here the CDR3 reads CASGSGTSGSNEQFF. The CDR3 coding sequence is TGTGCTAGTGGCTCCGGGACTAGCGGGAGTAATGAGCAGTTCTTC.

V and J are TRBV19 and TRBJ2-7; 14 positions agree with TRBD2. Trimming took 6 bases from V and 6 from J; bases not matched to a gene: 4. In germline, CDR1 is LNHDA, CDR2 SQIVND (reference sequence). This CDR3 has 14 residues. The CDR3 nucleotides are TGTGCCAGTAGAGGACTAGCGGGAGGTTTCGAGCAGTACTTC. Residues: CASRGLAGGFEQYF.

The chain employs TRBV11-2 and TRBJ2-1; 7 positions agree with TRBD2. After removal of 1 base from V and 5 bases from J, the junction contained 17 bases not matched to a gene. Germline V gene sequence: CDR1 SGHAT, CDR2 FQNNGV. The CDR3 length is 19 residues. This chain's CDR3 is CASSLGSFWRGNSNNEQFF. For the CDR3, the DNA is TGTGCCAGCAGCTTAGGGTCATTCTGGCGGGGGAACTCAAACAATGAGCAGTTCTTC.

J is TRBJ2-7 and V is TRBV24-1; 14 positions agree with TRBD2. V was pared by 4 bases and J by 5 bases, with 6 bases of the junction left unmatched. Germline CDR1 KGHDR, CDR2 SFDVKD. The CDR3 runs 16 residues. This chain's CDR3 is CATSEGTSGSTDEQYF. CDR3 nucleotide sequence: TGTGCCACCAGTGAGGGGACTAGCGGGAGTACCGACGAGCAGTACTTC.

The chain is built from TRBV13 and TRBJ1-3, with D uncertain. Germline V gene data show CDR1 as PRHDT and CDR2 as FYEKMQ (reference sequence). The CDR3 covers 14 residues. The germline V and J ends were trimmed by 5 bases and 2 bases, with 10 bases remaining between them. The CDR3 coding sequence is TGTGCCAGCAGCCCCAGGCAGACTGGAAACACCATATATTTT. Its protein is CASSPRQTGNTIYF.